The clone carrying this T cell receptor (beta chain) has a handful of counts. The antigen is not known. This CDR3 has 14 amino acids. V was clipped by 3 bases and J by 6 bases, with 14 bases between them. Germline-derived CDR1 and CDR2 are SNHLY and FYNNEI. The data were taken from a study of T-cell memory formation after mild COVID-19. Study background: The TCR clusters were mostly specific to one donor. Study-level results: Several responding clones turned up in pre-infection memory, indicating that cross-reactive memory may have taken part. Clones that shrank (day 15 to 85) were balanced CD4/CD8, whereas later expanders leaned CD4+.

TCRdb re-called the 5' RACE reads with MiXCR, one entry per CDR3 protein. The profile covers about 170,000 distinct CDR3 sequences, with roughly 13% appearing a single time and approximately 3.3% taken by the ten largest. The sample was PBMCs or a T cell subset sorted from them (not recorded which). The clonotype originates from a man aged 18 to 30 who had mild COVID-19 (a few samples of this study predate the infection). Cell type and time point are not known. This chain uses TRBV2 with TRBJ1-2; weak D call: TRBD1 (5 bases). CDR3 DNA: TGTGCCAGCAGTGATCACGTGAGGGGCCATGGCTACACCTTC. The encoded protein is CASSDHVRGHGYTF.